This entry lists 10 T cell receptor beta chains sequenced from one sample in a study of CXCR3-negative and CXCR3-positive naive CD8 T cells. Via 5' RACE with UMI labels, TRB cDNA libraries were prepared. TCRdb re-called the 5' RACE reads, yielding one record per CDR3 amino acid sequence without DNA. This sample's clone table lists over 100,000 distinct CDR3 sequences. The sample comprised naive CXCR3- CD8+ T cells from blood. The subset: CD45RO-CCR7+CD27+CD95- naive CD8+ T cells lacking CXCR3 (TNR3-). Source of these receptors: a human donor in good health. Some clones in this sample may be carry-over from other donors' samples.

The chain employs TRBV19 and TRBJ2-1; the D call from TCRdb, TRBD1, cannot be confirmed without DNA. CDR3 length: 12 residues. Looked up from germline, CDR1 is LNHDA and CDR2 is SQIVND (reference sequence). CDR3 residues: CASSMAGDEQFF. Supplemented by reference TRBV19 and TRBJ2-1, the full variable domain reads DGGITQSPKYLFRKEGQNVTLSCEQNLNHDAMYWYRQDPGQGLRLIYYSQIVNDFQKGDIAEGYSVSREKKESFPLTVTSAQKNPTAFYLCASSMAGDEQFFGPGTRLTVL.

The chain employs TRBV6-2 or TRBV6-3 and TRBJ2-3; TCRdb names TRBD2, which stays unverified in the absence of DNA. Germline-derived CDR1 and CDR2 are MNHEY and SVGEGT. The CDR3 spans 12 residues. The CDR3 sequence: CASSISGGSQYF.

The CDR3 region is CASSQDRGAYTDTQYF. J is TRBJ2-3 and V is TRBV4-3; with no DNA, the TCRdb D assignment of TRBD1 cannot be verified. The germline V gene encodes CDR1 LGHNA and CDR2 YSLEER. The CDR3 loop spans 16 amino acids.

The rearrangement uses TRBV5-1 and TRBJ2-2. The germline gives CDR1 SGHRS, CDR2 YFSETQ. This CDR3 has 15 residues. This chain's CDR3 is CASSLELINTGELFF.

The CDR3: CASSLAHNEQFF. The chain joins TRBV7-2 to TRBJ2-1. The CDR3 is 12 residues long. Per germline, CDR1 SGHTA and CDR2 FQGNSA.

The rearrangement joins TRBV12-3 or TRBV12-4 to TRBJ2-7; TCRdb proposes TRBD2, but this gene call is untestable without DNA. The CDR3 is 15 residues long. The CDR3 protein is CASSPLAGGPIEQYF.

The rearrangement joins TRBV5-6 to TRBJ2-5; TCRdb outputs TRBD2, but without DNA this stays unchecked. The CDR3 spans 14 residues. CDR1 SGHDT and CDR2 YYEEEE come from the germline V gene. This CDR3 reads CASSYTSGGETQYF.

This sequence joins TRBV3-1 and TRBJ2-3; TCRdb proposes TRBD2, but this gene call is untestable without DNA. The CDR3 has 15 residues. Germline loops: CDR1 LGHDT, CDR2 YNNKEL (reference sequence). The chain's CDR3 is CASSQRGLGTDTQYF.

The chain uses TRBV29-1 and TRBJ2-7; TCRdb selects TRBD1, and the lack of DNA leaves this call unchecked. CDR3 length: 12 residues. Germline assignment: CDR1 SQVTM and CDR2 ANQGSEA. This chain's CDR3 is CSVLTGSYEQYF.

The chain links TRBV6-4 to TRBJ2-1; TCRdb gives TRBD2 as the D gene, but with no DNA this cannot be confirmed. The CDR3 loop spans 15 amino acids. Looked up from germline, CDR1 is MRHNA and CDR2 is SNTAGT. The CDR3 region is CASSDGAGAYNEQFF.